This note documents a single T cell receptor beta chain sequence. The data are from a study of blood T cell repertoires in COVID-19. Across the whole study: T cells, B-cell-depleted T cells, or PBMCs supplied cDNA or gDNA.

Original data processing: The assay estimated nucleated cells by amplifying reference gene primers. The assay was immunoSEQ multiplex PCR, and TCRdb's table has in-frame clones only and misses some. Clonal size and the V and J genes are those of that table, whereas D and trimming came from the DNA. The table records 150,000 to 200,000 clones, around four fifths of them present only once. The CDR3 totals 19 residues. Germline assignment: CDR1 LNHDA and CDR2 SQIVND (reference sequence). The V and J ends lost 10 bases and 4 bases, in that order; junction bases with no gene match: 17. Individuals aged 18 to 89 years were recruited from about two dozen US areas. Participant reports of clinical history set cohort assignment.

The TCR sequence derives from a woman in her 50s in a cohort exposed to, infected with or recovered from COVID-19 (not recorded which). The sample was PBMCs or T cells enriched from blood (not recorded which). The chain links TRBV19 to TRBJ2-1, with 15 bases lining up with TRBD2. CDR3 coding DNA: TGTGCCATTAGCAACGAGGGACTAGCGGGAGGTCCTCCGTACAATGAGCAGTTCTTC. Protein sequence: CAISNEGLAGGPPYNEQFF.